Listed below are T cell receptor beta chains from one sample, sequenced in a study of PD-1 blockade in classical Hodgkin lymphoma. Libraries were prepared by immunoSEQ multiplex PCR; TCRdb keeps only in-frame clonotypes and omits some of them. The profile covers around 13,000 clones, with around 84% appearing a single time and approximately 25% taken by the ten largest. The material sequenced was peripheral blood mononuclear cells (PBMCs), taken at baseline. Receptor source: a human donor with classical Hodgkin lymphoma. Each CDR3 is given with its conserved first and last residue. Each record gives: J gene, D gene, clone size, V gene, CDR3 protein, CDR3 DNA. D genes are given only for firm matches. Size values are once, few and many counts, or a class for expanded clones, and some rows have none.

j_gene: TRBJ1-6; d_gene: -; abundance: -; v_gene: TRBV11-2; CDR3aa: CASSENSPLHF; CDR3nt: TGTGCCAGCAGCGAGAATTCACCCCTCCACTTT
j_gene: TRBJ2-7; d_gene: -; abundance: -; v_gene: TRBV28; CDR3aa: CASSLTQASYEQYF; CDR3nt: TGTGCCAGCAGTTTAACCCAGGCCTCCTACGAGCAGTACTTC
j_gene: TRBJ1-1; d_gene: -; abundance: -; v_gene: TRBV18; CDR3aa: CASSLNPLDNIIIRVGTEAFF; CDR3nt: TGTGCCAGCTCACTAAACCCATTGGATAACATAATTATTCGGGTCGGCACTGAAGCTTTCTTT
j_gene: TRBJ1-2; d_gene: -; abundance: -; v_gene: TRBV5-6; CDR3aa: CASSLNRAGSGYTF; CDR3nt: TGTGCCAGCAGCTTGAACCGAGCGGGGAGCGGCTACACCTTC
j_gene: TRBJ1-5; d_gene: -; abundance: -; v_gene: TRBV12-2; CDR3aa: CASRPPIIGGGNQPQHF; CDR3nt: TGTGCAAGTCGCCCCCCAATAATTGGGGGCGGCAATCAGCCCCAGCATTTT
j_gene: TRBJ2-2; d_gene: -; abundance: -; v_gene: TRBV29-1; CDR3aa: CSVEDRKASTGELFF; CDR3nt: TGCAGCGTTGAAGATAGGAAAGCTTCCACTGGGGAGCTGTTTTTT
j_gene: TRBJ1-2; d_gene: -; abundance: -; v_gene: TRBV5-5; CDR3aa: CASSFRLNYGYTF; CDR3nt: TGTGCCAGCAGCTTCCGGTTAAACTATGGCTACACCTTC
j_gene: TRBJ2-5; d_gene: TRBD2; abundance: -; v_gene: TRBV7-3; CDR3aa: CASSLNPLGAGEETQYF; CDR3nt: TGTGCCAGCAGCTTAAACCCCCTGGGAGCGGGGGAGGAGACCCAGTACTTC
j_gene: TRBJ2-3; d_gene: -; abundance: -; v_gene: TRBV2; CDR3aa: CASSHGTDTDTQYF; CDR3nt: TGTGCCAGCTCGCACGGGACTGACACAGATACGCAGTATTTT
j_gene: TRBJ2-7; d_gene: TRBD1; abundance: -; v_gene: TRBV27; CDR3aa: CASSFRTGVPPRYEQYF; CDR3nt: TGTGCCAGCAGTTTCAGGACAGGGGTGCCCCCTAGGTACGAGCAGTACTTC
j_gene: TRBJ1-3; d_gene: TRBD1; abundance: -; v_gene: TRBV7-2; CDR3aa: CASSNTGGSGNTIYF; CDR3nt: TGTGCCAGCAGCAACACAGGGGGCTCTGGAAACACCATATATTTT
j_gene: TRBJ2-1; d_gene: TRBD2; abundance: -; v_gene: TRBV5-1; CDR3aa: CASSLLAGGDDNEQFF; CDR3nt: TGCGCCAGCAGCTTATTAGCGGGGGGCGACGACAATGAGCAGTTCTTC
j_gene: TRBJ1-1; d_gene: TRBD1; abundance: -; v_gene: TRBV28; CDR3aa: CASSRDRVVTEAFF; CDR3nt: TGTGCCAGCAGTAGGGACAGGGTTGTGACTGAAGCTTTCTTT
j_gene: TRBJ1-3; d_gene: -; abundance: -; v_gene: TRBV2; CDR3aa: CASSEMRDSGNTIYF; CDR3nt: TGTGCCAGCAGTGAAATGAGAGACTCTGGAAACACCATATATTTT
j_gene: TRBJ1-1; d_gene: -; abundance: -; v_gene: TRBV5-4; CDR3aa: CASSLDHGRVLTEAFF; CDR3nt: TGTGCCAGCAGCTTGGACCACGGCAGGGTGCTTACTGAAGCTTTCTTT
j_gene: TRBJ2-2; d_gene: TRBD1; abundance: -; v_gene: TRBV7-8; CDR3aa: CASSHRDRVSGELFF; CDR3nt: TGTGCCAGCAGCCACCGGGACAGGGTGTCCGGGGAGCTGTTTTTT
j_gene: TRBJ2-5; d_gene: TRBD2; abundance: -; v_gene: TRBV9; CDR3aa: CASRRTSGGTDQETQYF; CDR3nt: TGTGCCAGCAGACGCACTAGCGGGGGGACCGACCAAGAGACCCAGTACTTC
j_gene: TRBJ2-3; d_gene: TRBD1; abundance: -; v_gene: TRBV5-1; CDR3aa: CASRTQGERTGTQYF; CDR3nt: TGCGCCAGCAGGACCCAGGGGGAGAGGACAGGTACGCAGTATTTT
j_gene: TRBJ2-7; d_gene: -; abundance: once; v_gene: TRBV5-3; CDR3aa: CARSLATDF; CDR3nt: TGTGCCAGAAGCTTGGCGACGGACTTC
j_gene: TRBJ2-1; d_gene: -; abundance: -; v_gene: TRBV21-1; CDR3aa: CASRSNVHHSDNEQFF; CDR3nt: TGTGCCAGCAGAAGTAACGTACACCATTCCGACAATGAGCAGTTCTTC
j_gene: TRBJ2-7; d_gene: TRBD2; abundance: -; v_gene: TRBV7-6; CDR3aa: CASSLGTSGGRLDEQYF; CDR3nt: TGTGCCAGCAGCTTGGGGACTAGCGGGGGGAGACTAGACGAGCAGTACTTC
j_gene: TRBJ1-2; d_gene: -; abundance: -; v_gene: TRBV6-1; CDR3aa: CASSEATGIGYTF; CDR3nt: TGTGCCAGCAGTGAAGCAACAGGGATCGGCTACACCTTC
j_gene: TRBJ1-6; d_gene: TRBD1; abundance: -; v_gene: TRBV7-2; CDR3aa: CASSRDSPNSPLHF; CDR3nt: TGTGCCAGCAGCCGGGACAGCCCAAATTCACCCCTCCACTTT
j_gene: TRBJ1-2; d_gene: TRBD1; abundance: -; v_gene: TRBV7-2; CDR3aa: CASSLAVGGQGARF; CDR3nt: TGTGCCAGCAGCTTAGCGGTGGGAGGACAGGGGGCCCGCTTC
j_gene: TRBJ2-7; d_gene: TRBD2; abundance: -; v_gene: TRBV11-2; CDR3aa: CASSLVRGGPAYEQYF; CDR3nt: TGTGCCAGCAGCTTAGTTCGGGGGGGCCCCGCCTACGAGCAGTACTTC
j_gene: TRBJ1-1; d_gene: TRBD1; abundance: -; v_gene: TRBV5-1; CDR3aa: CASSDTGGAGEAFF; CDR3nt: TGCGCCAGCAGCGATACAGGGGGCGCCGGTGAAGCTTTCTTT
j_gene: TRBJ2-1; d_gene: -; abundance: -; v_gene: TRBV6-6; CDR3aa: CASSYKGTGEQFF; CDR3nt: TGTGCCAGCAGTTACAAGGGGACGGGTGAGCAGTTCTTC
j_gene: TRBJ2-1; d_gene: TRBD1; abundance: -; v_gene: TRBV4-1; CDR3aa: CASSRNPGQGGYRSYNEQFF; CDR3nt: TGCGCCAGCAGCCGAAACCCGGGACAGGGAGGTTACCGCTCCTACAATGAGCAGTTCTTC
j_gene: TRBJ2-7; d_gene: TRBD1; abundance: -; v_gene: TRBV10-3; CDR3aa: CASQWGQETYEQYF; CDR3nt: TGTGCCAGCCAGTGGGGACAGGAGACCTACGAGCAGTACTTC
j_gene: TRBJ1-1; d_gene: TRBD1; abundance: once; v_gene: TRBV14; CDR3aa: CASSLRTGGGEAFF; CDR3nt: TGTGCCAGCAGCCTAAGGACAGGGGGCGGTGAAGCTTTCTTT
j_gene: TRBJ2-7; d_gene: TRBD2; abundance: -; v_gene: TRBV2; CDR3aa: CASSRTSGGPYEQYF; CDR3nt: TGTGCCAGCAGTAGGACTAGCGGGGGACCCTACGAGCAGTACTTC
j_gene: TRBJ1-5; d_gene: TRBD1; abundance: -; v_gene: TRBV19; CDR3aa: CASAGTGLGNFQPQHF; CDR3nt: TGTGCCTCCGCCGGGACAGGTTTGGGGAATTTCCAGCCCCAGCATTTT
j_gene: TRBJ2-2; d_gene: TRBD2; abundance: few; v_gene: TRBV19; CDR3aa: CASSSSGGGELFF; CDR3nt: TGTGCCAGTAGTAGCTCGGGAGGCGGGGAGCTGTTTTTT
j_gene: TRBJ1-6; d_gene: -; abundance: -; v_gene: TRBV6-4; CDR3aa: CASSYGPNSPLHF; CDR3nt: TGTGCCAGCAGTTATGGGCCGAACTCACCCCTCCACTTT
j_gene: TRBJ1-2; d_gene: TRBD1; abundance: few; v_gene: TRBV5-4; CDR3aa: CASYEQGMRGYTF; CDR3nt: TGTGCCAGCTATGAACAGGGGATGAGGGGCTACACCTTC
j_gene: TRBJ2-3; d_gene: -; abundance: few; v_gene: TRBV5-1; CDR3aa: CASSLAGRRTDTQYF; CDR3nt: TGCGCCAGCAGCTTGGCGGGCAGGAGGACAGATACGCAGTATTTT
j_gene: TRBJ2-2; d_gene: TRBD2; abundance: -; v_gene: TRBV5-1; CDR3aa: CASSHRTTSGGAANTGELFF; CDR3nt: TGCGCCAGCAGCCATAGAACGACTAGCGGGGGGGCCGCGAACACCGGGGAGCTGTTTTTT
j_gene: TRBJ1-4; d_gene: -; abundance: -; v_gene: TRBV7-7; CDR3aa: CASSLGGANEKLFF; CDR3nt: TGTGCCAGCAGCTTAGGGGGTGCTAATGAAAAACTGTTTTTT
j_gene: TRBJ1-4; d_gene: -; abundance: -; v_gene: TRBV25-1; CDR3aa: CASTWDSQKLFF; CDR3nt: TGTGCCAGCACCTGGGATTCGCAAAAACTGTTTTTT